Listed below are T cell receptor beta chains from one sample, sequenced in a study of T cell responses to AZD1222 COVID-19 vaccine. Profiling relied on immunoSEQ multiplex PCR, and the TCRdb table lists in-frame clones only, not all of them. The table lists more than 150,000 clones, around 90% of them singletons, with around 4.4% in the top ten. The source was peripheral blood, collected on day 0 of AZD1222 vaccination. Receptors originate from an adult in good health. The CDR3 runs from the conserved cysteine through the conserved F or W. The D gene is left open where the match is weak.

j_call,d_call,v_call,cdr3_nt,cdr3_aa
TRBJ2-7,NA,TRBV6-5,TGTGCCAGCAGTTACTTTTCCGGGACCTCCTACGAGCAGTACTTC,CASSYFSGTSYEQYF
TRBJ1-1,NA,TRBV28,TGTGCCAGCAGTTTTTCCGGGGCGAGTACTGAAGCTTTCTTT,CASSFSGASTEAFF
TRBJ1-6,NA,TRBV6-5,TGTGCCAGCAGTTACTCCGGCCAGGGAGGGTCACCCCTCCACTTT,CASSYSGQGGSPLHF
TRBJ1-1,TRBD1,TRBV5-1,TGCGCCAGCAGCTTGGACGACAGGGTAGCTTTCTTT,CASSLDDRVAFF
TRBJ2-2,NA,TRBV9,TGTGCCACCTCAGCAGGGGCGCGTTTGTCTGGCGGACTCGGGGAGCTGTTTTTT,CATSAGARLSGGLGELFF
TRBJ2-6,NA,TRBV4-1,TGCGCCAGCAGTCCCACTCCCTCTGGGGCCAACGTCCTGACTTTC,CASSPTPSGANVLTF
TRBJ2-3,NA,TRBV28,TGTGCCAGCAGCCGGGGAGTGAAAACAGATACGCAGTATTTT,CASSRGVKTDTQYF
TRBJ2-7,NA,TRBV9,TGTGCCAGCAGCGTAGGGGCCGACCTCCTTTACGAGCAGTACTTC,CASSVGADLLYEQYF
TRBJ2-4,NA,TRBV18,TGTGCCAGCTCACCATCAGGGGTAGCTGGTGTTCAGTACTTC,CASSPSGVAGVQYF
TRBJ1-5,TRBD1,TRBV18,TGTGCCAGCTCACCCGGAAACAGGGGGCAGGGTCAGCCCCAGCATTTT,CASSPGNRGQGQPQHF
TRBJ1-6,NA,TRBV5-1,TGCGCCAGCAGCTTTGAGGGGCCAGTGGGTTCACCCCTCCACTTT,CASSFEGPVGSPLHF
TRBJ2-2,NA,TRBV10-1,TGCGCCAGCAGTTCGACTAGTCCCGGGGAGCTGTTTTTT,CASSSTSPGELFF